This T cell receptor beta chain was sequenced for a study of control samples from healthy donors and cancer patients. Sequenced by immunoSEQ multiplex PCR; TCRdb stores in-frame clones only, minus some. The sample lists around 120,000 clones; roughly 88% were seen once. The specimen was blood. The source is a man aged 35-49 years in good health.

CDR3 in DNA: TGCGCCAGCAGCTTACAGCCGGACGGGCCTTATGGCTACACCTTC. Its translation: CASSLQPDGPYGYTF. The chain carries TRBV5-1 and TRBJ1-2; no clear D gene. Germline CDR1 is SGHRS and CDR2 is YFSETQ. The CDR3 has 15 residues. The V gene lost 2 bases and the J gene lost 5 bases, with 16 bases spanning the gap.